This T cell receptor (beta chain) is from a study of beta chain features in type 1 diabetes (dated by TCRdb to the late 2010s). Context from the whole study: Mean age, gender distribution, total cell number and subset yield did not differ between patients and healthy donors. The study compared the TCRB repertoires of sorted circulating CD4+ T cell subsets in recently diagnosed type 1 diabetes patients with those in matched healthy donors. Whereas all 28 donors provided naive and central memory subsets, regulatory and stem cell-like memory subsets were isolated from just 8 patients and about eight healthy donors. Across all samples, approximately 98,000,000 sorted cells were examined, and cell number per subset correlated strongly with RNA yield. Results and caveats for the whole study, not just this receptor: Naive, central memory and regulatory TCRB repertoires appeared to be more alike among patients than among healthy donors. Patients with type 1 diabetes made fewer insertions and deleted more nucleotides at VDJ recombination sites, implying thymic rearrangement abnormalities. HLA sub-analyses involved small numbers of individuals, so any influence of HLA type on TCRB rearrangement remained unresolved. Shorter templates might be favored by PCR, yet because patient and control samples were amplified and corrected together, any such skew would affect both groups equally. In all four CD4+ subsets, TCRB CDR3 length was moderately but significantly shorter in type 1 diabetes patients. Because cDNA rather than genomic DNA was sequenced, highly expressing activated cells could have been over-represented, although no difference in activation and CD3 levels was found between groups.

The CDR3, from cysteine to phenylalanine, totals 16 residues. Only the CDR3 DNA stays, 48 bases, in frame from base 1. Per the germline V gene, MNHEY is the CDR1 and SVGAGI is the CDR2. The germline V end is reduced by 4 bases and the J end by 7 bases; junction bases left unmatched: 10. Comment on this clone: Its antigen is still unknown. Base qualities are not at hand, and no much larger clone is one base apart.

The High Capacity cDNA Reverse Transcription Kit was used to reverse transcribe all of the isolated RNA, meaning that expressed TCRB transcripts were what got sequenced. Deep immunoSEQ sequencing was applied to naive, central memory and regulatory T cell samples, giving an average of roughly 3.5 million total reads per sample. Sorted cells were lysed in RLT buffer and RNA was extracted with DNase-treated RNeasy Micro or Mini kits, depending on cell number. Each cell subset was processed separately to prevent cross-contamination, with patient and healthy donor samples processed together. The immunoSEQ multiplex PCR was used to amplify TCRB sequences from cDNA, yielding 87-bp fragments that span the CDR3 region. Sequencing of the amplicons was performed on the Illumina HiSeq platform. Turning to the authors' computational methods: PCR bias was corrected computationally using synthetic template baselines, and reads within Hamming distance 2 were collapsed, with unmergeable singletons discarded. Reads were aligned against IMGT so that V, D and J genes, CDR3 length and insertions or deletions at six rearrangement sites could be assigned. Within each subset, clonotype counts were normalized to the number of sorted cells before true diversity and Gini coefficients were calculated with the tcR R package. Repertoire sharing was quantified using the overlap coefficient calculated on TCRB nucleotide sequences. As a proxy for the pre-selection repertoire, out-of-frame TCRB sequences from naive cells were analyzed. TCRdb mirrors the immuneACCESS table, restricted to in-frame sequences. Some clones are absent from its copies; in checked studies, under half trace to an unresolved V gene, and the reason for the others is unknown. V and J calls and clone size come straight from that table; D and trimming were deduced from the DNA. In this sample the table shows hundreds of thousands of clones, approximately 16% of which occur a single time. 0.015% to 0.017% of the sample rests with the top ten.

Each donor gave one peripheral blood draw, averaging around 120 mL, which was collected into heparinised tubes. A BD FACSAria II and a panel including CD45RO, CCR7, CD25, CD127, CD95 and CD27 were used to sort naive, central memory, regulatory and stem cell-like memory CD4+ T cells. Purity was above 98% for every sorted population. PBMCs were separated immediately by Lymphoprep density gradient centrifugation and were stained directly, without being cultured. To minimize batch effects, samples were stained and sorted in pairs, one healthy donor with one patient per experiment. The clonotype originates from a man between 18 and 35 years old with type 1 diabetes. This receptor chain uses TRBV6-5 and TRBJ1-5, with 10 junctional bases fitting TRBD1. Specimen: naive CD4+ T cells from blood. The cell subset or site label on this specimen signifies: true naive CD4+ T cells. The CDR3 region has the sequence CASSSRTGGVGQPQHF. The DNA sequence is TGTGCCAGCAGTTCCCGGACAGGGGGAGTGGGACAGCCCCAGCATTTT.